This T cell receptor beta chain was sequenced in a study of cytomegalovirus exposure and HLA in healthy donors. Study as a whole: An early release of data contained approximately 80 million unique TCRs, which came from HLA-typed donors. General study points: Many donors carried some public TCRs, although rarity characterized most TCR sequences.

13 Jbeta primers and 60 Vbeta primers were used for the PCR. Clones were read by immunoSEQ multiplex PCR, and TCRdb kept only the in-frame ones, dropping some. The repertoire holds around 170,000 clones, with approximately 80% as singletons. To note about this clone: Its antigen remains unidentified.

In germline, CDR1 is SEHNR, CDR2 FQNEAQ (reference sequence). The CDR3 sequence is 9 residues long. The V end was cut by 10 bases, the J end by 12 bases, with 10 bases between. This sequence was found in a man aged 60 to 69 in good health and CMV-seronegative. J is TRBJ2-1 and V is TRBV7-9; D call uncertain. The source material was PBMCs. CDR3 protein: CATQEGQFF. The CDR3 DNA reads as TGTGCCACCCAGGAAGGGCAGTTCTTC.